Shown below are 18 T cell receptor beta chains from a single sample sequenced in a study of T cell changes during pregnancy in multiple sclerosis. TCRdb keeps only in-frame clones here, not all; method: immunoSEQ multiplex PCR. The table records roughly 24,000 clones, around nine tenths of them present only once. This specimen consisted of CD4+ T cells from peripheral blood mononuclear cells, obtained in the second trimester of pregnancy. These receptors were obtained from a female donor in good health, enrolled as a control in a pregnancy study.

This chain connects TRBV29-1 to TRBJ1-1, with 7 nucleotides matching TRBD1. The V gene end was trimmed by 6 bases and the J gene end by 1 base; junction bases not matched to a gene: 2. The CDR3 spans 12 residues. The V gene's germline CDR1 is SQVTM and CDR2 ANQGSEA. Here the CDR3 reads CSVRQGNTEAFF. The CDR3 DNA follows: TGCAGCGTCCGACAGGGGAACACTGAAGCTTTCTTT.

This CDR3 reads CASRRDQLAYEQYF. The DNA for the CDR3 is TGCGCCAGCAGGCGGGACCAGTTGGCCTACGAGCAGTACTTC. The chain combines TRBV5-1 with TRBJ2-7; D perhaps matches TRBD2 (6 bases). The CDR3 runs to 14 residues. Trimming shortened V by 5 bases and J by 2 bases, and 14 bases separated the two germline ends. Germline loops: CDR1 SGHRS, CDR2 YFSETQ.

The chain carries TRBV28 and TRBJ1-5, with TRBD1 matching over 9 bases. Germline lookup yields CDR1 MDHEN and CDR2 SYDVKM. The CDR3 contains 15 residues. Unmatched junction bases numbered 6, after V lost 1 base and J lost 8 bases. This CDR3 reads CASSLSWDRAKPQHF. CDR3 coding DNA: TGTGCCAGCAGTTTATCCTGGGACAGGGCTAAGCCCCAGCATTTT.

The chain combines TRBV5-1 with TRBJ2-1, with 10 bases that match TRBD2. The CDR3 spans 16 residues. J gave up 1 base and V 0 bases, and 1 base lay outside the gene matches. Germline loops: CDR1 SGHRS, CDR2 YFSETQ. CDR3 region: CASSLASGGSYNEQFF. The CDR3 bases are TGCGCCAGCAGCTTGGCTAGCGGGGGTTCCTACAATGAGCAGTTCTTC.

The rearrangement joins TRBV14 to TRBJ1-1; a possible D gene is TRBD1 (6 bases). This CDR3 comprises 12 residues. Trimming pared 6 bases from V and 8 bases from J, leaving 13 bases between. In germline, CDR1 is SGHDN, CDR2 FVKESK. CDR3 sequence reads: CASSWAGTEAFF. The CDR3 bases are TGTGCCAGCAGTTGGGCCGGGACAGAAGCTTTCTTT.

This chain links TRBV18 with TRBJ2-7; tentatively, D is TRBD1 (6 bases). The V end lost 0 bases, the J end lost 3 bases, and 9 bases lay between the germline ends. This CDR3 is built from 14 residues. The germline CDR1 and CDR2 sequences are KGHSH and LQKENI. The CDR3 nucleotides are TGTGCCAGCTCACCACCGAACAGGGACTACGAGCAGTACTTC. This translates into CASSPPNRDYEQYF.

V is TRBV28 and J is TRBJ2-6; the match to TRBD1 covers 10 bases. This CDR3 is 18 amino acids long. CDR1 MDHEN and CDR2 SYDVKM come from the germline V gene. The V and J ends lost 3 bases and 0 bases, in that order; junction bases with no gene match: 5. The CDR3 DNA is TGTGCCAGCAGTTTGGAGGACAGGGGGTTCTCTGGGGCCAACGTCCTGACTTTC. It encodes CASSLEDRGFSGANVLTF.

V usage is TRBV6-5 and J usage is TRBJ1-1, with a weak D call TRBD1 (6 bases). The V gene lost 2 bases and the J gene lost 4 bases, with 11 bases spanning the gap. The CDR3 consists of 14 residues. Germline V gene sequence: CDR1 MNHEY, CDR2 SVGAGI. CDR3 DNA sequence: TGTGCCAGCAGTTACACAGGGAGGGCCACTGAAGCTTTCTTT. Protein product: CASSYTGRATEAFF.

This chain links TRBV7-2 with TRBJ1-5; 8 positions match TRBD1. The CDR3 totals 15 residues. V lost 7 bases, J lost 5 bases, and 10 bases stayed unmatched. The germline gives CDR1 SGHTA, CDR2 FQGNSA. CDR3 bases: TGTGCCAGCACCCCGAGGGCAGGGGGCGATCAGCCCCAGCATTTT. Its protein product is CASTPRAGGDQPQHF.

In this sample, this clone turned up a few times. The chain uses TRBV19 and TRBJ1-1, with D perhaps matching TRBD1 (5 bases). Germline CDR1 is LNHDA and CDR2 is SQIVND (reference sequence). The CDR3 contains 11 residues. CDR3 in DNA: TGTAGCGGGGGGACTTACACTGAAGCTTTCTTT. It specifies CSGGTYTEAFF.

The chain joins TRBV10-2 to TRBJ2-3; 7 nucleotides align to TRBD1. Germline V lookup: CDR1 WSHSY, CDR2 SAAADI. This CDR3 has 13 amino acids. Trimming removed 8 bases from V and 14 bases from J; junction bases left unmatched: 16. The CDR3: CASARDSPTFVYF. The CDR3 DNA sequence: TGCGCCAGCGCCCGGGACAGCCCCACGTTCGTGTATTTT.

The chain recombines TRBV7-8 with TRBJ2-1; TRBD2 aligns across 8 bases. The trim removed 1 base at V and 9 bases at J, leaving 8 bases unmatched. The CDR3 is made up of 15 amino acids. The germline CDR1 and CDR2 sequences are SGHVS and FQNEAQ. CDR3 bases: TGTGCCAGCAGCTTAGGAAGGCTAGCGGGTACTGAGCAGTTCTTC. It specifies CASSLGRLAGTEQFF. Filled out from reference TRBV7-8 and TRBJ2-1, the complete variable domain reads GAGVSQSPRYKVAKRGQDVALRCDPISGHVSLFWYQQALGQGPEFLTYFQNEAQLDKSGLPSDRFFAERPEGSVSTLKIQRTQQEDSAVYLCASSLGRLAGTEQFFGPGTRLTVL.

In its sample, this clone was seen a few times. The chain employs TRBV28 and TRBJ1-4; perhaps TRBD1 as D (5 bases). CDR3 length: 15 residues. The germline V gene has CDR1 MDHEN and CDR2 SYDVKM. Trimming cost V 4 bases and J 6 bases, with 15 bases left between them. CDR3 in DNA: TGTGCCAGCAGTTCAGGACGGGGGGTCGATGAAAAACTGTTTTTT. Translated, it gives CASSSGRGVDEKLFF. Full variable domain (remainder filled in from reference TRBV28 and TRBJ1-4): DVKVTQSSRYLVKRTGEKVFLECVQDMDHENMFWYRQDPGLGLRLIYFSYDVKMKEKGDIPEGYSVSREKKERFSLILESASTNQTSMYLCASSSGRGVDEKLFFGSGTQLSVL.

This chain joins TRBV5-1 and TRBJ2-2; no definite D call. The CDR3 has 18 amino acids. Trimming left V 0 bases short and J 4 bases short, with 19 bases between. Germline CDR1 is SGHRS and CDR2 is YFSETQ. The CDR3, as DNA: TGCGCCAGCAGCTTGGGCAGGTCGACATACAAATTCACCGGGGAGCTGTTTTTT. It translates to CASSLGRSTYKFTGELFF.

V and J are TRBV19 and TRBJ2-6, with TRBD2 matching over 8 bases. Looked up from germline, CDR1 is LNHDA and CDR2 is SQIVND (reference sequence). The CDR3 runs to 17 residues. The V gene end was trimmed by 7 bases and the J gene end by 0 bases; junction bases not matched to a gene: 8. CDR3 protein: CASNTRGVLSGANVLTF. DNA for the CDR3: TGTGCCAGTAATACGCGGGGGGTCCTCTCTGGGGCCAACGTCCTGACTTTC.

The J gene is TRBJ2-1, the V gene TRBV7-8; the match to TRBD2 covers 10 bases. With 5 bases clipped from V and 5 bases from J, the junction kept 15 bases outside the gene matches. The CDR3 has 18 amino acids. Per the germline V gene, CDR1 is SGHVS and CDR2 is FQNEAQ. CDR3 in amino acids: CASSQGRGLAGVNNEQFF. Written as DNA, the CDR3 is TGTGCCAGCAGCCAAGGGCGGGGCCTAGCGGGAGTTAACAATGAGCAGTTCTTC.

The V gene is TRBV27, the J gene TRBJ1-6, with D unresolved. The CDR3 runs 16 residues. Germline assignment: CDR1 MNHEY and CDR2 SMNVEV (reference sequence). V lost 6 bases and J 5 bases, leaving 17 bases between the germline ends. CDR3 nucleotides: TGTGCCAGCAGACTCGGGTCGGGCGGGGATAATTCACCCCTCCACTTT. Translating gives CASRLGSGGDNSPLHF.

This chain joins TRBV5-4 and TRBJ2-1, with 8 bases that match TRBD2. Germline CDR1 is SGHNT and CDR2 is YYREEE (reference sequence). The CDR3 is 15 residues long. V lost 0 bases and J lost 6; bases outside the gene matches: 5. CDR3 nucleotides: TGTGCCAGCAGCTTGGAGCGGGGGCCCCTCAATGAGCAGTTCTTC. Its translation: CASSLERGPLNEQFF.